This T cell receptor (beta chain) is from a study of cytomegalovirus exposure and HLA in healthy donors. There are 12 residues in the CDR3. Trimming removed 4 bases from V and 8 bases from J; junction bases left unmatched: 2. Germline-derived CDR1 and CDR2 are LNHDA and SQIVND (reference sequence). Findings of the study overall: In a later analysis, most CMV-associated TCR beta chains appeared HLA-restricted.

A word on this clone: Its antigen is unidentified.

PCR involved 60 Vbeta and 13 Jbeta primers. The assay was immunoSEQ multiplex PCR, and TCRdb's table has in-frame clones only and misses some. The data contain roughly 150,000 clones, approximately 80% of them singletons. Sequencing was performed on PBMCs. The TCR comes from a man under 40 in good health and CMV-seronegative. The chain recombines TRBV19 with TRBJ1-2; 9 bases agree with TRBD1. CDR3 sequence (DNA): TGTGCCAGTAGTAAGGACAGGGGCGGCTACACCTTC. Translating gives CASSKDRGGYTF.